This TCR beta chain is from a study of CD8+ T cells in alopecia areata. Overall study context: Treated patients were dosed with oral tofacitinib, taking 5 to 10 mg twice daily. Tofacitinib therapy lasting 6 to 18 months was followed by 6 months off drug. Overall study findings and caveats: Scalp repertoires also include resident alphabeta T cells from normal skin.

On this clone itself: Its antigen is not identified.

Sequencing relied on a cDNA template that was reverse transcribed from extracted RNA. Here immunoSEQ multiplex PCR was the method, and the copy in TCRdb shows in-frame clones only, minus some. Seen here are some 110,000 clones, approximately 38% observed once, and the top ten hold approximately 3%. Both peripheral blood and punch biopsies of lesional scalp skin were obtained from patients who had alopecia areata. Trimming shortened V by 6 bases and J by 5 bases, and 16 bases separated the two germline ends. The germline V gene has CDR1 LNHDA and CDR2 SQIVND (reference sequence). The CDR3 length is 15 residues.

The chain uses TRBV19 and TRBJ2-2; D may correspond to TRBD1 or TRBD2 (5 bases each). The material sequenced was CD4+ T cells sorted from blood. The TCR was taken from a human donor with alopecia areata. CDR3 in amino acids: CASSPGPPGTGELFF. The CDR3 DNA reads TGTGCCAGTAGCCCGGGACCACCGGGGACCGGGGAGCTGTTTTTT. Full variable domain (missing parts from reference TRBV19 and TRBJ2-2): DGGITQSPKYLFRKEGQNVTLSCEQNLNHDAMYWYRQDPGQGLRLIYYSQIVNDFQKGDIAEGYSVSREKKESFPLTVTSAQKNPTAFYLCASSPGPPGTGELFFGEGSRLTVL.